The clone carrying this TCR beta chain was picked up many times. This record belongs to a study of Graves' ophthalmopathy and Graves' hyperthyroidism. This CDR3 has 11 amino acids. The V and J ends lost 5 bases and 7 bases respectively, with 9 bases between them. Germline-derived CDR1 and CDR2 are SGHTS and YDEGEE. As the template, RNA transcripts were used to amplify TCR beta CDR3 regions. HTBI primers served in a first-round RT-PCR, which a second-round multiplex PCR followed. TCRdb redid the calling of the multiplex PCR reads with MiXCR, one entry per CDR3 protein. The sample records about 220,000 distinct CDR3 sequences, around a fifth being singletons.

The source of this sequence is a woman aged 50 to 60 with Graves' ophthalmopathy. Sequencing used peripheral blood. The chain combines TRBV5-8 with TRBJ2-5; unclear D gene. The DNA of the CDR3 is TGTGCCAGCAGTTCCCTACGGACCCAGTACTTC. Translated, it gives CASSSLRTQYF.